This record covers a single T cell receptor (beta chain). V was cut by 7 bases and J by 0 bases, with 12 bases left in between. Germline V gene sequence: CDR1 MNHEY, CDR2 SVGAGI. CDR3 length: 15 amino acids. This specimen belongs to a study of blood T cell repertoires in COVID-19. Study context: Samples taken during acute and convalescent COVID-19 were collected in the United States, Italy and Spain.

Methods used by the authors: Cell counts per sample came from amplifying reference gene primers. TCRdb's copy holds only in-frame clones and misses some; the assay was immunoSEQ multiplex PCR. The V and J calls and clone size were taken over from that table, and D and trimming were inferred from the DNA. The sample includes some 120,000 clones, over 80% of them seen just once. This sequence joins TRBV6-5 and TRBJ1-4; weak D call: TRBD1 (5 bases). The source is a woman in her 70s with acute or convalescent COVID-19. What was sequenced was peripheral blood. In DNA, the CDR3 is TGTGCCAGCATTCCCCAGGGCGCAACTAATGAAAAACTGTTTTTT. Its protein is CASIPQGATNEKLFF.